What follows describes a single T cell receptor beta chain. Measured with immunoSEQ multiplex PCR; TCRdb has only the in-frame clones, and not every one. The top ten hold more than 25% of the sample, which has 9,500 to 15,000 clones, 85% to 95% seen once. The sample comes from a study of blood T cell repertoires in COVID-19. The ends lost 4 bases at V and 9 bases at J; junction bases unmatched: 3. In germline, CDR1 is SGHRS, CDR2 YFSETQ. The CDR3 runs to 12 residues. This TCR derives from a woman between 70 and 85 years old with active COVID-19. Specimen: peripheral blood. The rearrangement uses TRBV5-1 and TRBJ2-1; 8 bases match TRBD2. The CDR3 region has the DNA TGCGCCAGCAGCCAGACTAGCGCTGAGCAGTTCTTC. It specifies CASSQTSAEQFF.